The 32 T cell receptor beta chains given below trace back to one sample, sequenced in a study of blood T cell repertoires in COVID-19. Generated by immunoSEQ multiplex PCR, the TCRdb table keeps only in-frame clones and is missing some. The data show hundreds of thousands of clones, with around 87% seen just once and roughly 6% held by the top ten. Sequenced material: peripheral blood. The receptors originated from a woman in her forties or fifties with COVID-19, enrolled during active disease.

The gene calls are TRBV4-2 and TRBJ2-1; 14 nucleotides agree with TRBD2. The CDR3 has 19 amino acids. V gave up 6 bases and J gave up 5 bases; unmatched junction bases: 15. Germline assignment: CDR1 LGHNA and CDR2 YNFKEQ. The CDR3 region is CASRRKFGTSGSLHNEQFF. The CDR3, as DNA: TGTGCCAGCAGACGAAAATTCGGGACTAGCGGGAGTCTCCACAATGAGCAGTTCTTC.

The chain links TRBV19 to TRBJ2-1; 8 bases map to TRBD2. Germline CDR1 is LNHDA and CDR2 is SQIVND (reference sequence). The CDR3 spans 15 residues. Trimming cost V 6 bases and J 7 bases; bases outside gene matches: 11. CDR3 region: CASRPTAAGVNEQFF. Written as DNA, the CDR3 is TGTGCCAGTAGACCCACGGCAGCGGGAGTAAATGAGCAGTTCTTC.

The rearrangement joins TRBV24-1 to TRBJ1-2; 9 positions match TRBD1. Germline V gene data show CDR1 as KGHDR and CDR2 as SFDVKD. The CDR3 is made up of 14 amino acids. The J segment lost 4 bases and the V segment lost 3 bases, leaving 2 bases of the junction unmatched. The CDR3 protein is CATSDETGGYGYTF. The CDR3 DNA reads as TGTGCCACCAGTGATGAGACAGGGGGCTATGGCTACACCTTC.

This sequence joins TRBV5-1 and TRBJ2-7, with D uncertain. V gave up 7 bases and J gave up 2 bases, with 16 bases separating them. The germline gives CDR1 SGHRS, CDR2 YFSETQ. This CDR3 is built from 14 residues. The CDR3 nucleotides read TGCGCCAGCCAGGCGCCTTTTCCACCCTACGAGCAGTACTTC. Translating it yields CASQAPFPPYEQYF.

V usage is TRBV4-1 and J usage is TRBJ1-1, with D maybe TRBD1 (5 bases). Germline V CDR1 and CDR2: MGHRA, YSYEKL. V lost 2 bases and J 5 bases, leaving 18 bases between the germline ends. This CDR3 contains 16 residues. CDR3 DNA: TGCGCCAGCAGCCAACCGGTCCTGGGGGAGGTGACTGAAGCTTTCTTT. Translating it yields CASSQPVLGEVTEAFF.

The V and J genes are TRBV9 and TRBJ2-1; a possible D gene is TRBD2 (6 bases). The V end was cut by 0 bases, the J end by 0 bases, with 10 bases between. CDR1 SGDLS and CDR2 YYNGEE come from the germline V gene. This CDR3 is built from 16 residues. DNA for the CDR3: TGTGCCAGCAGCGTAGTGGGGGACTTCTCCTACAATGAGCAGTTCTTC. It yields the protein CASSVVGDFSYNEQFF.

CDR3 DNA sequence: TGTGCCAGCATCTTAGACGGGACTTTCGAGCAGTTCTTC. This gives the protein CASILDGTFEQFF. The chain employs TRBV2 and TRBJ2-1; tentative D call: TRBD2 (6 bases). CDR1 is SNHLY and CDR2 is FYNNEI in the germline V gene. The CDR3 loop spans 13 amino acids. V shed 7 bases and J shed 10 bases, with 17 bases lying between them.

This clone was counted a few times. V is TRBV3-1 (or the pseudogene TRBV3-2) and J is TRBJ1-4; tentative D call: TRBD1 (5 bases). The CDR3 is 13 amino acids. V was trimmed by 4 bases and J by 7 bases, leaving 10 bases between them. Germline CDR1 LGHDT, CDR2 YNNKEL (reference sequence). In nucleotides, the CDR3 is TGTGCCAGCAGCCTGCGGACATCTGAAAAACTGTTTTTT. Its protein product is CASSLRTSEKLFF.

The rearrangement uses TRBV24-1 and TRBJ2-2; 9 bases map to TRBD1. V was pared by 4 bases and J by 6 bases, with 14 bases of the junction left unmatched. Germline values: CDR1 KGHDR, CDR2 SFDVKD. The CDR3 is 18 residues long. The CDR3 is CATSDQPMGQGWAGELFF. Written as DNA, the CDR3 is TGTGCCACCAGTGACCAACCCATGGGACAGGGATGGGCCGGGGAGCTGTTTTTT.

V is TRBV6-6 and J is TRBJ2-4, with TRBD2 matching 8 bases. CDR1 and CDR2 from the germline V gene are MNHNY and SVGAGI (reference sequence). The CDR3 length is 13 residues. J was trimmed by 10 bases and V by 6 bases; bases with no gene match: 8. The CDR3, as DNA: TGTGCCAGCAGCCCCGATTCGGGGGGGATTCAGTACTTC. It codes for CASSPDSGGIQYF.

The rearrangement links TRBV19 to TRBJ1-1; tentatively, D is TRBD1 (6 bases). Germline V gene lookup returns CDR1 LNHDA and CDR2 SQIVND (reference sequence). Trimming stripped 6 bases from V and 1 base from J, with 12 bases between. The CDR3 contains 14 residues. The CDR3 DNA follows: TGTGCCAGTAGCCCTGGACAGAAGAACACTGAAGCTTTCTTT. Amino acid sequence: CASSPGQKNTEAFF.

The rearrangement joins TRBV5-4 to TRBJ1-2, with unresolved D. The V gene lost 4 bases and the J gene lost 4 bases, with 11 bases spanning the gap. CDR1 is SGHNT, CDR2 YYREEE, per germline (reference sequence). This CDR3 spans 13 amino acids. CDR3 DNA sequence: TGTGCCAGCAGCCTCGCTACCTTCTATGGCTACACCTTC. It specifies CASSLATFYGYTF.

The gene calls are TRBV5-6 and TRBJ2-6; possible D gene TRBD2, 5 bases. Per germline, CDR1 SGHDT and CDR2 YYEEEE. This CDR3 contains 17 residues. Trimming took 0 bases from V and 0 from J, leaving 10 bases between them. The CDR3 region is CASSLGPGSSGANVLTF. The CDR3 DNA sequence: TGTGCCAGCAGCTTGGGTCCGGGGAGCTCTGGGGCCAACGTCCTGACTTTC. The entire variable domain, with the rest obtained from reference TRBV5-6 and TRBJ2-6, is as follows: DAGVTQSPTHLIKTRGQQVTLRCSPKSGHDTVSWYQQALGQGPQFIFQYYEEEERQRGNFPDRFSGHQFPNYSSELNVNALLLGDSALYLCASSLGPGSSGANVLTFGAGSRLTVL.

Note on this clone: Other nucleotide sequences from this sample produce the same CDR3. The rearrangement joins TRBV27 to TRBJ1-1; 7 nucleotides match TRBD1. The trim removed 6 bases at V and 0 bases at J, leaving 4 bases unmatched. The germline V gene has CDR1 MNHEY and CDR2 SMNVEV (reference sequence). The length of the CDR3 is 14 residues. The CDR3 DNA sequence: TGTGCCAGCAGCCGGGGACAGATGAACACTGAAGCTTTCTTT. Translated, it gives CASSRGQMNTEAFF.

The chain recombines TRBV7-2 with TRBJ2-1; 8 bases are a match to TRBD2. The germline V gene encodes CDR1 SGHTA and CDR2 FQGNSA. V was pared by 2 bases and J by 0 bases, with 9 bases of the junction left unmatched. The CDR3 spans 18 residues. This CDR3 is CASSLLGGRTSSYNEQFF. The CDR3 bases are TGTGCCAGCAGCTTACTGGGCGGGAGGACCTCCTCCTACAATGAGCAGTTCTTC. The full variable domain, completed using reference TRBV7-2 and TRBJ2-1, is GAGVSQSPSNKVTEKGKDVELRCDPISGHTALYWYRQSLGQGLEFLIYFQGNSAPDKSGLPSDRFSAERTGGSVSTLTIQRTQQEDSAVYLCASSLLGGRTSSYNEQFFGPGTRLTVL.

V and J are TRBV18 and TRBJ2-5, with 10 positions matching TRBD2. Germline CDR1 KGHSH, CDR2 LQKENI. CDR3 size: 16 residues. V lost 3 bases, J lost 3 bases, and 7 bases stayed unmatched. The CDR3 loop reads CASSPLRTSGKETQYF. In nucleotides, the CDR3 is TGTGCCAGCTCACCCCTTAGGACTAGCGGCAAAGAGACCCAGTACTTC.

Here the CDR3 reads CASSREQGAGEKLFF. CDR3 DNA: TGCGCCAGCAGCAGGGAACAGGGGGCCGGTGAAAAACTGTTTTTT. The chain uses TRBV5-1 and TRBJ1-4; 9 nucleotides line up with TRBD1. V lost 4 bases and J lost 7; bases outside the gene matches: 8. The CDR3 covers 15 residues. The germline V gene has CDR1 SGHRS and CDR2 YFSETQ.

The chain couples TRBV29-1 to TRBJ2-7, with TRBD2 matching over 11 bases. This CDR3 is built from 13 residues. CDR1 is SQVTM, CDR2 ANQGSEA, per germline. Germline trimming cut 6 bases from V and 0 bases from J; bases unmatched to any gene: 1. The CDR3 reads CSVGTSGSYEQYF. The CDR3 region has the DNA TGCAGCGTCGGGACTAGCGGCTCCTACGAGCAGTACTTC.

V is TRBV18 and J is TRBJ2-5; no clear D. Germline V lookup: CDR1 KGHSH, CDR2 LQKENI. With 5 bases removed from V and 0 bases from J, the gap between germline ends came to 10 bases. This CDR3 region has 14 residues. The DNA of the CDR3 is TGTGCCAGCTCAATACCAGGATACCAAGAGACCCAGTACTTC. It is translated as CASSIPGYQETQYF. The full variable domain, completed using reference TRBV18 and TRBJ2-5, is NAGVMQNPRHLVRRRGQEARLRCSPMKGHSHVYWYRQLPEEGLKFMVYLQKENIIDESGMPKERFSAEFPKEGPSILRIQQVVRGDSAAYFCASSIPGYQETQYFGPGTRLLVL.

The genes are TRBV19 and TRBJ1-5; 10 bases fit TRBD1. The CDR3 length is 15 residues. Germline V CDR1 and CDR2: LNHDA, SQIVND (reference sequence). The V gene end was trimmed by 7 bases and the J gene end by 5 bases; junction bases not matched to a gene: 8. The DNA for the CDR3 is TGTGCCAGTACCCCGGGACAGGGGAGGGATCAGCCCCAGCATTTT. This encodes CASTPGQGRDQPQHF.

This chain's CDR3 is CASSQPPAAEAFF. The CDR3 DNA reads as TGCGCCAGCAGCCAACCCCCCGCGGCTGAAGCTTTCTTT. This rearrangement joins TRBV4-1 to TRBJ1-1, with D unclear. The CDR3 has 13 residues. V lost 2 bases, J lost 6 bases, and 10 bases lay in between. CDR1 and CDR2 from the germline V gene are MGHRA and YSYEKL.

The rearrangement joins TRBV5-4 to TRBJ2-1; 9 nucleotides agree with TRBD1. The germline V gene encodes CDR1 SGHNT and CDR2 YYREEE (reference sequence). Losses at the gene ends were 4 bases for V and 4 bases for J; bases not matched to a gene: 12. CDR3 length: 17 residues. The CDR3 DNA is TGTGCCAGCAGCAGGCTGGTGTCGGGACAGGGATACAATGAGCAGTTCTTC. Protein sequence: CASSRLVSGQGYNEQFF.

CDR3 nucleotide sequence: TGTGCCAGTAGCCGGACCGGACAGGGAGACTACGAGCAGTACTTC. This translates into CASSRTGQGDYEQYF. This sequence joins TRBV19 and TRBJ2-7, with 8 bases lining up with TRBD1. The V and J ends lost 6 bases and 3 bases, in that order; junction bases with no gene match: 10. Looked up from germline, CDR1 is LNHDA and CDR2 is SQIVND (reference sequence). CDR3 length: 15 amino acids.

V is TRBV19 and J is TRBJ2-3; 8 bases align to TRBD2. CDR1 is LNHDA and CDR2 is SQIVND in the germline V gene (reference sequence). This CDR3 has 14 amino acids. V shed 2 bases and J 7 bases; nucleotides not matched to a gene: 5. The CDR3 loop is CASSITGGPHTQYF. The CDR3 bases are TGTGCCAGTAGTATAACGGGAGGGCCTCATACGCAGTATTTT.

This clone was picked up a small number of times. This chain links TRBV30 with TRBJ2-7, with D perhaps TRBD1 (6 bases). This CDR3 comprises 13 residues. V was clipped by 5 bases and J by 4 bases, with 15 bases between them. Germline V gene sequence: CDR1 GTSNPN, CDR2 SVGIG (reference sequence). The CDR3 region has the DNA TGTGCCTGGGCACAGGGATCCCCTTACGAGCAGTACTTC. Its translation: CAWAQGSPYEQYF.

This clone was picked up one time. The genes are TRBV2 and TRBJ2-1, with 10 nucleotides matching TRBD1. The CDR3 runs 15 residues. V trimming: 6 bases; J trimming: 4 bases; junction bases outside the gene matches: 6. Looked up from germline, CDR1 is SNHLY and CDR2 is FYNNEI. CDR3 DNA: TGTGCCAGCAGCGGACAGGGGGTCATGTACAATGAGCAGTTCTTC. Its protein is CASSGQGVMYNEQFF.

The chain couples TRBV5-6 to TRBJ1-2, with a possible D match to TRBD1 (5 bases). Per germline, CDR1 SGHDT and CDR2 YYEEEE. Trimming shortened V by 4 bases and J by 3 bases, and 16 bases separated the two germline ends. CDR3 length: 15 amino acids. DNA of the CDR3: TGTGCCAGCAGCCTGGTGGGACTCCTTCACTATGGCTACACCTTC. Translated: CASSLVGLLHYGYTF.

V is TRBV7-8 and J is TRBJ2-2; 9 bases line up with TRBD1. From germline, CDR1 is SGHVS and CDR2 FQNEAQ. The CDR3 has 15 amino acids. V was pared by 0 bases and J by 7 bases, with 3 bases of the junction left unmatched. CDR3 loop: CASSLADRGSGELFF. The CDR3 DNA reads as TGTGCCAGCAGCTTAGCCGACAGGGGGAGCGGGGAGCTGTTTTTT.

The chain couples TRBV27 to TRBJ1-2, with a possible D match to TRBD1 (5 bases). V was shortened by 6 bases and J by 2 bases, with 16 bases between the two germline ends. The CDR3 is made up of 15 amino acids. Germline CDR1 is MNHEY and CDR2 is SMNVEV (reference sequence). The CDR3 sequence is CASSSLRRGNYGYTF. CDR3 bases: TGTGCCAGCAGCTCCTTACGGCGGGGGAACTATGGCTACACCTTC.

The genes are TRBV24-1 and TRBJ2-3; perhaps TRBD1 as D (6 bases). Per germline, CDR1 KGHDR and CDR2 SFDVKD. This CDR3 has 16 residues. Trimming cost V 4 bases and J 2 bases, with 15 bases left between them. The CDR3 bases are TGTGCCACCAGTGAGAAGAAACCGGGACACACAGATACGCAGTATTTT. Amino acids: CATSEKKPGHTDTQYF.

The chain has TRBV24-1 and TRBJ2-1, with TRBD1 matching 7 bases. The ends lost 4 bases at V and 6 bases at J; junction bases unmatched: 20. The CDR3 is 19 residues long. CDR1 and CDR2 (germline): KGHDR, SFDVKD. The CDR3, as DNA: TGTGCCACCAGTGACACAGTAGGGGGAGTAGGGGGCGCCCGCAATGAGCAGTTCTTC. Translating gives CATSDTVGGVGGARNEQFF.

The chain employs TRBV5-1 and TRBJ1-2, with a weak D call TRBD1 (6 bases). The CDR3 has 15 amino acids. V was cut by 4 bases and J by 8 bases, with 21 bases left in between. In germline, CDR1 is SGHRS, CDR2 YFSETQ. The CDR3 here is CASSPGGGKIGGYTF. The CDR3 bases are TGCGCCAGCAGCCCTGGGGGGGGCAAAATAGGCGGCTACACCTTC.